Below are 23 T cell receptor beta chains sequenced from a single sample in a study of T cells after yellow fever vaccination. In TCRdb, the 5' RACE reads were re-called with MiXCR into one record per CDR3 protein. Seen here are 300,000 to 400,000 distinct CDR3 sequences, almost 4% observed once, and the top ten hold about 24%. Sequencing used PBMCs, obtained 5 days after the yellow fever booster vaccination. The source of these receptors is a man younger than 35 who received the YFV17D yellow fever vaccine.

This clonotype occurred many times. J is TRBJ2-2 and V is TRBV10-3; D is uncertain. CDR1 and CDR2 (germline): ENHRY, SYGVKD. Trimming left V 3 bases short and J 1 base short, with 6 bases between. This CDR3 has 14 residues. The CDR3 loop is CAISDRQNTGELFF. As DNA, the CDR3 is TGTGCCATCAGTGACAGACAGAACACCGGGGAGCTGTTTTTT.

The chain recombines TRBV19 with TRBJ2-1; perhaps TRBD1 as D (6 bases). V was clipped by 9 bases and J by 5 bases, with 17 bases between them. This CDR3 spans 14 amino acids. Looked up from germline, CDR1 is LNHDA and CDR2 is SQIVND (reference sequence). The CDR3 loop is CASSGQHLDNEQFF. The CDR3 DNA is TGTGCCAGCTCTGGACAGCACCTAGACAATGAGCAGTTCTTC.

The V gene is TRBV12-3 or TRBV12-4, the J gene TRBJ2-7; TRBD2 matches 10 bases. V lost 3 bases, J lost 1 base, and 9 bases stayed unmatched. The CDR3 is 17 amino acids. The CDR3 loop is CASSLERSGGGSYEQYF. Written as DNA, the CDR3 is TGTGCCAGCAGTTTGGAGCGAAGCGGGGGGGGATCCTACGAGCAGTACTTC.

This clonotype was detected many times. The rearrangement uses TRBV5-1 and TRBJ2-2; D not resolved. V lost 0 bases, J lost 6 bases, and 9 bases lay in between. CDR3 length: 14 residues. The V gene's germline CDR1 is SGHRS and CDR2 YFSETQ. CDR3 protein: CASSLGPLAGELFF. The CDR3 coding sequence is TGCGCCAGCAGCTTGGGTCCCCTAGCCGGGGAGCTGTTTTTT.

For the CDR3, the DNA is TGCGCCAGCAGCTTGACCCAGGGATCCAGGGTTGGCTACACCTTC. It specifies CASSLTQGSRVGYTF. The chain combines TRBV5-1 with TRBJ1-2; the D gene is possibly TRBD1 (5 bases). Germline-derived CDR1 and CDR2 are SGHRS and YFSETQ. V was clipped by 1 base and J by 7 bases, with 17 bases between them. There are 15 residues in the CDR3.

The chain links TRBV5-6 to TRBJ2-5; 10 bases agree with TRBD1. Trimming removed 1 base from V and 5 bases from J; junction bases left unmatched: 8. From germline, CDR1 is SGHDT and CDR2 YYEEEE. CDR3 length: 16 residues. In nucleotides, the CDR3 is TGTGCCAGCAGCTTGAAGGGACAGGGGATCGTGGAGACCCAGTACTTC. Its protein is CASSLKGQGIVETQYF.

The chain links TRBV14 to TRBJ2-1; possible D gene TRBD2, 6 bases. CDR3 length equals 13 residues. The germline V gene encodes CDR1 SGHDN and CDR2 FVKESK. Between the trimmed V and J ends, which lost 0 bases and 10 bases, there was a span of 10 bases. CDR3 bases: TGTGCCAGCAGCCAAGATTTGGGGGGAGAGCAGTTCTTC. Translated, it gives CASSQDLGGEQFF.

This chain links TRBV4-3 with TRBJ1-6; perhaps TRBD1 as D (5 bases). The CDR3 loop spans 15 amino acids. V lost 6 bases and J lost 9, with 18 bases in between. Germline loops: CDR1 LGHNA, CDR2 YSLEER. The CDR3 nucleotides read TGCGCCAGCAGATCTGGGGGGGTCTCCGGTTCACCCCTCCACTTT. This codes for CASRSGGVSGSPLHF.

The chain links TRBV6-5 to TRBJ2-1, with no clear D. Germline V gives CDR1 MNHEY, CDR2 SVGAGI. CDR3 length: 14 residues. V was pared by 7 bases and J by 4 bases, with 14 bases between. This CDR3 reads CASTPYSGYNEQFF. CDR3 DNA sequence: TGTGCCAGCACCCCATATAGTGGTTACAATGAGCAGTTCTTC.

This clonotype showed up just a few times. V is TRBV4-3 and J is TRBJ2-2; D may match TRBD1 or TRBD2 (6 bases each). In germline, CDR1 is LGHNA, CDR2 YSLEER. V was shortened by 4 bases and J by 5 bases, with 20 bases between the two germline ends. The CDR3 covers 17 residues. CDR3 DNA sequence: TGCGCCAGCAGCCCCACAGGCATGGGGGCGGGAACCGGGGAGCTGTTTTTT. It yields the protein CASSPTGMGAGTGELFF.

This clonotype has at least ten counts. The chain links TRBV11-2 to TRBJ2-7; TRBD1 matches 9 bases. The CDR3 is 14 amino acids. Germline V gives CDR1 SGHAT, CDR2 FQNNGV. The J segment lost 4 bases and the V segment lost 3 bases, leaving 4 bases of the junction unmatched. CDR3 sequence (DNA): TGTGCCAGCAGCTTGGGGACAGGGCCATACGAGCAGTACGTC. This sequence encodes CASSLGTGPYEQYV.

This clonotype occurred many times. CDR3 loop: CASSYGLLNTEAFF. The CDR3 DNA reads as TGTGCCAGCAGTTACGGACTGTTGAACACTGAAGCTTTCTTT. The J gene is TRBJ1-1, the V gene TRBV6-5; the D is unclear. The CDR3 is made up of 14 amino acids. Looked up from germline, CDR1 is MNHEY and CDR2 is SVGAGI. The germline V and J ends were trimmed by 2 bases and 0 bases, with 7 bases remaining between them.

The chain carries TRBV7-9 and TRBJ1-5; D gene unclear. Trimming took off 8 bases at V and 5 bases at J, with 10 bases between the two ends. The CDR3 sequence is 12 residues long. From germline, CDR1 is SEHNR and CDR2 FQNEAQ (reference sequence). The CDR3 loop reads CASSRDDQPQHF. CDR3 nucleotide sequence: TGTGCCAGCTCCAGAGACGATCAGCCCCAGCATTTT. Full variable domain (outside the CDR3, taken from reference TRBV7-9 and TRBJ1-5): DTGVSQNPRHKITKRGQNVTFRCDPISEHNRLYWYRQTLGQGPEFLTYFQNEAQLEKSRLLSDRFSAERPKGSFSTLEIQRTEQGDSAMYLCASSRDDQPQHFGDGTRLSIL.

The V call is TRBV5-1, the J call TRBJ2-5; D is uncertain. Germline V lookup: CDR1 SGHRS, CDR2 YFSETQ. V shed 6 bases and J shed 4 bases, with 25 bases lying between them. The CDR3 consists of 17 residues. In DNA form, the CDR3 reads TGCGCCAGCACCCGTCGGCCCGCTGGGGATTATGGAGAGACCCAGTACTTC. Its protein product is CASTRRPAGDYGETQYF.

V gene TRBV21-1 combines with J gene TRBJ2-3. TRBV21-1 is classified as a pseudogene. This CDR3 has 12 amino acids. CDR3 residues: CASSKALHTQYF. DNA for the CDR3: TGTGCCAGCAGCAAAGCGCTTCACACGCAGTATTTT.

This clonotype was seen repeatedly, ten times or more. The V gene is TRBV7-9, the J gene TRBJ2-6; maybe TRBD2 (6 bases). The CDR3 contains 15 residues. Germline assignment: CDR1 SEHNR and CDR2 FQNEAQ (reference sequence). The V gene lost 5 bases and the J gene lost 2 bases, with 10 bases spanning the gap. CDR3 region: CASSGGEAGANVLTF. In nucleotides, the CDR3 is TGTGCCAGCAGCGGCGGGGAGGCTGGGGCCAACGTCCTGACTTTC.

This chain connects TRBV2 to TRBJ1-6, with D unresolved. V lost 7 bases and J 7 bases, leaving 5 bases between the germline ends. Germline assignment: CDR1 SNHLY and CDR2 FYNNEI. The CDR3 consists of 11 residues. CDR3: CASIGNSPLHF. Written as DNA, the CDR3 is TGTGCCAGCATAGGGAATTCACCCCTCCACTTT.

This clonotype was seen many times. The genes are TRBV12-5 and TRBJ2-3, with TRBD2 as a possible D gene (7 bases). The CDR3 spans 16 residues. The germline V gene encodes CDR1 LGHNT and CDR2 FRNRAP. V was trimmed by 4 bases and J by 5 bases, leaving 19 bases between them. The chain's CDR3 is CASGSTMGGPQDTQYF. The CDR3 DNA reads as TGTGCTAGTGGTTCGACCATGGGGGGGCCACAAGATACGCAGTATTTT.

The sample holds a few counts of this clonotype. The gene calls are TRBV5-1 and TRBJ2-1, with 8 nucleotides matching TRBD2. Germline V gives CDR1 SGHRS, CDR2 YFSETQ. The CDR3 sequence is 13 residues long. V dropped 4 bases and J dropped 6; count of bases not matched to a gene: 3. The CDR3 DNA reads TGCGCCAGCAGCCAGGGGACTAGCAATGAGCAGTTCTTC. Translated, it gives CASSQGTSNEQFF.

The CDR3 reads CASSPTARDSLRNTQYF. Written as DNA, the CDR3 is TGTGCCAGCAGCCCAACGGCCCGGGACTCCCTCAGGAATACGCAGTATTTT. The chain recombines TRBV7-8 with TRBJ2-3; D perhaps matches TRBD2 (6 bases). Germline V gives CDR1 SGHVS, CDR2 FQNEAQ. The V end was cut by 5 bases, the J end by 7 bases, with 25 bases between. The CDR3 totals 17 residues.

V usage is TRBV24-1 and J usage is TRBJ2-5, with 7 bases lining up with TRBD1. CDR3 length: 13 amino acids. Germline lookup yields CDR1 KGHDR and CDR2 SFDVKD. V shed 11 bases and J 3 bases; nucleotides not matched to a gene: 8. The CDR3 DNA sequence: TGTGCCATTCAGAGGACAGGAGAAGAGACCCAGTACTTC. Protein: CAIQRTGEETQYF.

This chain joins TRBV10-3 and TRBJ2-7; D is possibly TRBD1 (6 bases). Germline CDR1 and CDR2: ENHRY and SYGVKD. Deletions cut 4 bases from V and 2 bases from J, with 6 bases between. The length of the CDR3 is 12 residues. CDR3: CAISGTAYEQYF. CDR3 coding DNA: TGTGCCATCAGTGGGACAGCCTACGAGCAGTACTTC.

This chain uses TRBV23-1 with TRBJ2-3; D assignment may be TRBD1 or TRBD2 (5 bases each). TRBV23-1 is an ORF, with its function uncertain. The CDR3 covers 15 residues. Trimming removed 3 bases at V and 0 bases at J, with 10 bases between. The CDR3 DNA sequence: TGCGCCAGCAGTCATTCCCGGGACAGCACAGATACGCAGTATTTT. It encodes CASSHSRDSTDTQYF.